The 23 T cell receptor beta chains given below trace back to one sample, sequenced in a study of shared clonotypes between healthy human individuals. The method was immunoSEQ multiplex PCR; TCRdb's version includes in-frame clones alone and lacks a portion of them. The table has 2 million to 2.5 million clones, 90% to 97% seen once. What was sequenced was naive CD4+ T cells sorted from blood. This sample's subset: CD45RA+ positively selected. The receptors here all came from a man aged 18 to 29 in good health.

The rearrangement uses TRBV5-1 and TRBJ2-2; 9 bases line up with TRBD1. V gave up 3 bases and J gave up 4 bases; unmatched junction bases: 4. The CDR3 has 15 residues. CDR1 and CDR2 from the germline V gene are SGHRS and YFSETQ. CDR3 residues: CASSSDRGGTGELFF. CDR3 nucleotides: TGCGCCAGCAGCTCGGACAGGGGAGGCACCGGGGAGCTGTTTTTT.

This sequence joins TRBV5-1 and TRBJ2-2; perhaps TRBD1 as D (6 bases). Trimming left V 1 base short and J 6 bases short, with 13 bases between. CDR1 is SGHRS and CDR2 is YFSETQ in the germline V gene. This CDR3 spans 15 amino acids. The CDR3 is CASSLYSQGSGELFF. In nucleotides, the CDR3 is TGCGCCAGCAGCTTGTATTCACAGGGATCCGGGGAGCTGTTTTTT.

The chain combines TRBV5-4 with TRBJ2-7; 8 nucleotides line up with TRBD2. This CDR3 contains 13 residues. The trim removed 5 bases at V and 5 bases at J, leaving 6 bases unmatched. Germline loops: CDR1 SGHNT, CDR2 YYREEE (reference sequence). CDR3 DNA sequence: TGTGCCAGCAGACCAAGCGGGAGCCACGAGCAGTACTTC. This codes for CASRPSGSHEQYF.

The chain joins TRBV18 to TRBJ1-2, with 8 positions matching TRBD1. Trimming cost V 3 bases and J 7 bases; bases outside gene matches: 7. Germline CDR1 is KGHSH and CDR2 is LQKENI. The CDR3 length is 14 residues. CDR3 amino acids: CASSPTSGGSGYTF. The CDR3 nucleotides are TGTGCCAGCTCACCCACGTCAGGGGGCTCTGGCTACACCTTC.

In its sample, this clone was seen once. This sequence joins TRBV10-1 and TRBJ2-7; the match to TRBD1 covers 8 bases. The CDR3 is made up of 14 amino acids. The V gene's germline CDR1 is WNHNN and CDR2 SYGVQD (reference sequence). V trimming: 6 bases; J trimming: 0 bases; junction bases outside the gene matches: 4. Here the CDR3 reads CASSPGQASYEQYF. DNA for the CDR3: TGCGCCAGCAGCCCGGGACAGGCCTCCTACGAGCAGTACTTC.

The chain links TRBV25-1 to TRBJ2-1; D may be TRBD2 (5 bases). Per germline, CDR1 MGHDK and CDR2 SYGVNS. This CDR3 has 14 residues. Trimming pared 3 bases from V and 6 bases from J, leaving 12 bases between. DNA of the CDR3: TGTGCCAGCAGTGACCTGGACTTGGTCAATGAGCAGTTCTTC. Its protein is CASSDLDLVNEQFF.

V and J are TRBV12-5 and TRBJ2-7, with TRBD2 matching 8 bases. This CDR3 has 15 amino acids. In germline, CDR1 is LGHNT, CDR2 FRNRAP. Trimming cost V 5 bases and J 5 bases; bases outside gene matches: 11. The CDR3 coding sequence is TGTGCTAGTGGTCCCGCTGGGACTAGTGAGGACGAGCAGTACTTC. As protein: CASGPAGTSEDEQYF.

With regard to this clone: Other DNA sequences in the sample encode the same CDR3. V and J are TRBV2 and TRBJ2-3; 10 bases agree with TRBD2. CDR3 size: 14 residues. The V gene's germline CDR1 is SNHLY and CDR2 FYNNEI. Unmatched junction bases numbered 2, after V lost 6 bases and J lost 2 bases. The CDR3 here is CASRLAGSTDTQYF. DNA for the CDR3: TGTGCCAGCAGACTAGCGGGATCCACAGATACGCAGTATTTT.

This chain uses TRBV11-3 with TRBJ2-7; D remains ambiguous. Germline V lookup: CDR1 SGHNT, CDR2 YENEEA. The CDR3 is made up of 14 amino acids. Trimming took 0 bases from V and 5 from J, leaving 11 bases between them. CDR3 sequence reads: CASSLESSNHEQYF. The CDR3 DNA reads TGTGCCAGCAGCTTAGAGTCTAGTAACCACGAGCAGTACTTC. The complete variable domain, with remaining parts taken from reference TRBV11-3 and TRBJ2-7, reads EAGVVQSPRYKIIEKKQPVAFWCNPISGHNTLYWYLQNLGQGPELLIRYENEEAVDDSQLPKDRFSAERLKGVDSTLKIQPAELGDSAVYLCASSLESSNHEQYFGPGTRLTVT.

The gene calls are TRBV18 and TRBJ2-2; no clear D. Germline CDR1 KGHSH, CDR2 LQKENI. The CDR3 is 12 residues long. The V and J ends lost 0 bases and 7 bases respectively, with 3 bases between them. CDR3 DNA sequence: TGTGCCAGCTCACCACCGGACGGGGAGCTGTTTTTT. This encodes CASSPPDGELFF.

The J gene is TRBJ1-2, the V gene TRBV9, with a tentative D call TRBD1 (6 bases). Germline V gives CDR1 SGDLS, CDR2 YYNGEE. This CDR3 is 15 amino acids long. Trimming removed 3 bases from V and 6 bases from J, with 18 bases in between. The CDR3 DNA sequence: TGTGCCAGCAGCGGCCCCCACCGGGGGGCGGATGGCTACACCTTC. Residues: CASSGPHRGADGYTF.

V and J are TRBV10-3 and TRBJ2-7; no reliable D call. The germline V and J ends were trimmed by 4 bases and 0 bases, with 10 bases remaining between them. The CDR3 covers 14 residues. Germline V gives CDR1 ENHRY, CDR2 SYGVKD. The CDR3 nucleotides are TGTGCCATCAGTGTGATGACGTCCTCCTACGAGCAGTACTTC. This encodes CAISVMTSSYEQYF.

This sequence joins TRBV18 and TRBJ2-5; D is perhaps TRBD2 (6 bases). Between the trimmed V and J ends, which lost 6 bases and 5 bases, there was a span of 19 bases. The germline CDR1 and CDR2 sequences are KGHSH and LQKENI. The CDR3 is 15 residues long. The CDR3 DNA reads TGTGCCAGCTCCCCGCTCGGGACTGAGGCGGAGACCCAGTACTTC. Translated, it gives CASSPLGTEAETQYF.

V is TRBV11-2 and J is TRBJ2-5; maybe TRBD2 (7 bases). From germline, CDR1 is SGHAT and CDR2 FQNNGV. CDR3 length: 16 residues. Trimming pared 3 bases from V and 5 bases from J, leaving 19 bases between. In nucleotides, the CDR3 is TGTGCCAGCAGCTTTTGGCCACGGGGGGCGGTGGAGACCCAGTACTTC. Its translation: CASSFWPRGAVETQYF.

To note about this clone: The sample carries other DNA sequences with the same CDR3. The chain uses TRBV5-1 and TRBJ1-1; D call uncertain. In germline, CDR1 is SGHRS, CDR2 YFSETQ. Trimming cost V 1 base and J 0 bases, with 4 bases left between them. The CDR3 consists of 13 residues. CDR3 DNA sequence: TGCGCCAGCAGCTTGTTGATGAACACTGAAGCTTTCTTT. Amino acid sequence: CASSLLMNTEAFF.

In DNA form, the CDR3 reads TGTGCCAGCAGCGGCGACAGGGTTGGGGAGCAGTACTTC. It codes for CASSGDRVGEQYF. This chain connects TRBV5-6 to TRBJ2-7; 7 bases are shared with TRBD1. The germline gives CDR1 SGHDT, CDR2 YYEEEE. Losses at the gene ends were 4 bases for V and 7 bases for J; bases not matched to a gene: 8. This CDR3 contains 13 residues.

The gene calls are TRBV29-1 and TRBJ1-2, with D possibly matching TRBD1 (5 bases). Trimming removed 5 bases at V and 0 bases at J, with 19 bases between. In germline, CDR1 is SQVTM, CDR2 ANQGSEA. The CDR3 consists of 16 residues. CDR3 nucleotides: TGCAGCGTTCCTCGGGACGGGTGGTATACTAACTATGGCTACACCTTC. Translation: CSVPRDGWYTNYGYTF.

The chain employs TRBV6-5 and TRBJ2-5, with D perhaps given as TRBD1 or TRBD2 (5 bases each). Looked up from germline, CDR1 is MNHEY and CDR2 is SVGAGI. The CDR3 extends over 14 amino acids. V lost 3 bases, J lost 4 bases, and 12 bases lay in between. The chain's CDR3 is CASSYRTGTETQYF. The CDR3 DNA is TGTGCCAGCAGTTATCGGACGGGGACAGAGACCCAGTACTTC.

The chain's CDR3 is CAISGGTGFGYGYTF. The CDR3 DNA follows: TGTGCCATCAGTGGGGGGACAGGGTTCGGCTATGGCTACACCTTC. This chain joins TRBV10-3 and TRBJ1-2, with 9 bases lining up with TRBD1. The germline gives CDR1 ENHRY, CDR2 SYGVKD. The CDR3 has 15 residues. V trimming: 4 bases; J trimming: 4 bases; junction bases outside the gene matches: 7.

The chain links TRBV6-6 to TRBJ2-6; a possible D gene is TRBD2 (5 bases). The germline V gene has CDR1 MNHNY and CDR2 SVGAGI (reference sequence). Between the trimmed V and J ends, which lost 4 bases and 4 bases, there was a span of 11 bases. CDR3 size: 15 residues. In DNA, the CDR3 is TGTGCCAGCAGTTCCCCCGGGGAAGGGGCCAACGTCCTGACTTTC. This sequence encodes CASSSPGEGANVLTF.

This chain connects TRBV6-1 to TRBJ2-7; TRBD2 aligns across 7 bases. V was pared by 10 bases and J by 3 bases, with 3 bases of the junction left unmatched. The CDR3 runs 11 residues. Germline values: CDR1 MNHNS, CDR2 SASEGT. CDR3 sequence: CAIAGDYEQYF. The DNA for the CDR3 is TGTGCCATCGCGGGGGACTACGAGCAGTACTTC.

This clone was recorded only once. This chain joins TRBV19 and TRBJ1-3, with D tentatively TRBD1 (5 bases). Trimming shortened V by 6 bases and J by 4 bases, and 10 bases separated the two germline ends. The CDR3 has 13 amino acids. Germline CDR1 is LNHDA and CDR2 is SQIVND (reference sequence). The CDR3 region is CASSLGRGNTIYF. CDR3 DNA: TGTGCCAGTAGCCTGGGGCGCGGAAACACCATATATTTT.

In DNA form, the CDR3 reads TGTGCCAGCAGCCACGGGACAAGCTACGAGCAGTACTTC. Encoded protein: CASSHGTSYEQYF. The chain has TRBV9 and TRBJ2-7; TRBD1 might be the D (6 bases). Germline lookup yields CDR1 SGDLS and CDR2 YYNGEE. Trimming removed 4 bases from V and 3 bases from J, with 11 bases in between. This CDR3 has 13 amino acids.